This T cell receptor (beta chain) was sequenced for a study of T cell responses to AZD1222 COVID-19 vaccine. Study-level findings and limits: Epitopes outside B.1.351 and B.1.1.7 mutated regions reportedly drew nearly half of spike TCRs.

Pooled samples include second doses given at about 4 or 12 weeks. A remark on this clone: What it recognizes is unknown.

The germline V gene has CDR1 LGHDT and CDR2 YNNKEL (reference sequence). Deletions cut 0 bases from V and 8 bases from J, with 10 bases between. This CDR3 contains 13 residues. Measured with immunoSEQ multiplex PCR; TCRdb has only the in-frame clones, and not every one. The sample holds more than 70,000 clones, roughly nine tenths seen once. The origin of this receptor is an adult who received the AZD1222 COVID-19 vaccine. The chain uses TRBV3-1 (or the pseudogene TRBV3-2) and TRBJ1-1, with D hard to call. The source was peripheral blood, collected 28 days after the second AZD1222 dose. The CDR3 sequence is CASSQERRQEAFF. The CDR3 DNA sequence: TGTGCCAGCAGCCAAGAGCGGAGACAAGAAGCTTTCTTT.